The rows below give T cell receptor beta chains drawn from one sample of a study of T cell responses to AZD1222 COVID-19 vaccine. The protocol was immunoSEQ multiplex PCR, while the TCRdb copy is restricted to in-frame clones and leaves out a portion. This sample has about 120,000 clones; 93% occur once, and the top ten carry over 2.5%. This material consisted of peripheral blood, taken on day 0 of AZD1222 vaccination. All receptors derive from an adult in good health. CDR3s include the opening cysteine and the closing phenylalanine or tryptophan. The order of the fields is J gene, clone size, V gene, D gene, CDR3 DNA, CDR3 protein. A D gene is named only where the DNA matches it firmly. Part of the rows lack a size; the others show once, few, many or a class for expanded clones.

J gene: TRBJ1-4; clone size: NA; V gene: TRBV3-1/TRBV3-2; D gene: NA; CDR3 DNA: TGTGCCAGCAGCTCCACCTACTGGGAAAAACTGTTTTTT; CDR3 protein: CASSSTYWEKLFF
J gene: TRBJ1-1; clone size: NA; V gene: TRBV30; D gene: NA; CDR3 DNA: TGTGCCTGGAGTGTGGCCAGACTGAACACTGAAGCTTTCTTT; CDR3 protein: CAWSVARLNTEAFF
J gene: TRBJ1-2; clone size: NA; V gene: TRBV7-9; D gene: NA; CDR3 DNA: TGTGCCAGCAGCTTGGGGACTGCAACTAACTATGGCTACACCTTC; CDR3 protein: CASSLGTATNYGYTF
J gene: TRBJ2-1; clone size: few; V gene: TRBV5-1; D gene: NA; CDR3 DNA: TGCGCCAGCAGCTTGACAGGGATCCCTTACAATGAGCAGTTCTTC; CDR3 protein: CASSLTGIPYNEQFF
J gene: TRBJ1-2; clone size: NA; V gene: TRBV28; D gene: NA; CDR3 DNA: TGTGCCAGCAGTTCACTGACGGGGTTGACAGGTGGCTACACCTTC; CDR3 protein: CASSSLTGLTGGYTF
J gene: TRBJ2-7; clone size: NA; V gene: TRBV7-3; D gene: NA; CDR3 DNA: TGTGCCAGCAGCTTAACACACGAGCAGTACTTC; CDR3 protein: CASSLTHEQYF
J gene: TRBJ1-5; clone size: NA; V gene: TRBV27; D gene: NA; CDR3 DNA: TGTGCCAGCAGTTTATACGGGTTAAGTAACGTTCCTACTCAGCCCCAGCATTTT; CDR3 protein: CASSLYGLSNVPTQPQHF
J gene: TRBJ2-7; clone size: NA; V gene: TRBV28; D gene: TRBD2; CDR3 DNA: TGTGCCAGCAGTTTGGGGAGACTAGCGGGGGCCTACGAGCAGTACTTC; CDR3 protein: CASSLGRLAGAYEQYF
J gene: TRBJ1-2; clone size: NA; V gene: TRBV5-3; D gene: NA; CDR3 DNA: TGTGCCAGAAGCCCGGGGGCGGGGGAAAACTATGGCTACACCTTC; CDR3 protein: CARSPGAGENYGYTF
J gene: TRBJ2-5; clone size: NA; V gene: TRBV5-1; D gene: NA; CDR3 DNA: TGCGCCAGCAGCCTCGTTGTTCAAGAGACCCAGTACTTC; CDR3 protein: CASSLVVQETQYF
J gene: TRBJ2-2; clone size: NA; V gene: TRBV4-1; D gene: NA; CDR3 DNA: TGCGCCAGCAGCACTCGGCGGGGAAACACCGGGGAGCTGTTTTTT; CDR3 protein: CASSTRRGNTGELFF
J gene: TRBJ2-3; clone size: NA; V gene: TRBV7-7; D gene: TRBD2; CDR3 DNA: TGTGCCAGCAGCTTGATAGGCGGGAGTGGCACAGATACGCAGTATTTT; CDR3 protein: CASSLIGGSGTDTQYF
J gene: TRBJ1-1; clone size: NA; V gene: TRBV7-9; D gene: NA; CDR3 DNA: TGTGCCAGCAGCTTACGAGTCACGGGGAGGGATGAAGCTTTCTTT; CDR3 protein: CASSLRVTGRDEAFF
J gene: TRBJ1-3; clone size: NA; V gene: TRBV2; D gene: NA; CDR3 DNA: TGTGCCAGCAGAGAGGGCCCTGGAAACACCATATATTTT; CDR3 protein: CASREGPGNTIYF
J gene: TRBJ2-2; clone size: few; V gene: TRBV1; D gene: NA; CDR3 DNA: TGCACCAGCAGCATAAGGGGAACCGGGGAGCTGTTTTTT; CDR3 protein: CTSSIRGTGELFF
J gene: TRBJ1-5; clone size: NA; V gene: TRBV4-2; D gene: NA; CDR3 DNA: TGTGCCAGCAGCCACGTGACAGAACGGGGGGTTCAGCCCCAGCATTTT; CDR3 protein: CASSHVTERGVQPQHF
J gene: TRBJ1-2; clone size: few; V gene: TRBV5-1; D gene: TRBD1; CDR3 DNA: TGCGCCAGCAGCTTGCAGGGATTTTCAGGGGGGGATGGCTACACCTTC; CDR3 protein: CASSLQGFSGGDGYTF
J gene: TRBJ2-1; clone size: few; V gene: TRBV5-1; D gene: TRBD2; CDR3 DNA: TGCGCCAGCGCGGATCCGGGAGGGTTGAATGAGCAGTTCTTC; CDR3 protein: CASADPGGLNEQFF
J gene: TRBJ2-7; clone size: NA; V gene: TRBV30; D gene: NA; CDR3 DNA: TGTGCCTGGGGGGCAGGCCCTCCGGGGGAGCAGTACTTC; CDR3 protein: CAWGAGPPGEQYF
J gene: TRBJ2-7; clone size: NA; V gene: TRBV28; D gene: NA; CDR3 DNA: TGTGCCAGCAGTTTGGTACACTACGAGCAGTACTTC; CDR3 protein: CASSLVHYEQYF
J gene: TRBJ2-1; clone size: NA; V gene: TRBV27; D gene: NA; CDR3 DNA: TGTGCCAGCAGTTCCACGGGCGGGTATTCAAACAATGAGCAGTTCTTC; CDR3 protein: CASSSTGGYSNNEQFF
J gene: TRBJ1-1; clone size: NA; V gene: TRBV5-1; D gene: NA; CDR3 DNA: TGCGCCAGCAGCTTGGCCGGTTCCGATTGGGAGGAAGCTTTCTTT; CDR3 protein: CASSLAGSDWEEAFF
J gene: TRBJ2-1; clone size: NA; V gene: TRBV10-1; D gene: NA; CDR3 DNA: TGCGCCAGCAGTGACCCGACAGTCTACAATGAGCAGTTCTTC; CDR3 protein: CASSDPTVYNEQFF
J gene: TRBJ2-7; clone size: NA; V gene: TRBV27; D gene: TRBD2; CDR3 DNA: TGTGCCAGCAGTGCTATACTAGCGGGAGGCCCCTACGAGCAGTACTTC; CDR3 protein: CASSAILAGGPYEQYF